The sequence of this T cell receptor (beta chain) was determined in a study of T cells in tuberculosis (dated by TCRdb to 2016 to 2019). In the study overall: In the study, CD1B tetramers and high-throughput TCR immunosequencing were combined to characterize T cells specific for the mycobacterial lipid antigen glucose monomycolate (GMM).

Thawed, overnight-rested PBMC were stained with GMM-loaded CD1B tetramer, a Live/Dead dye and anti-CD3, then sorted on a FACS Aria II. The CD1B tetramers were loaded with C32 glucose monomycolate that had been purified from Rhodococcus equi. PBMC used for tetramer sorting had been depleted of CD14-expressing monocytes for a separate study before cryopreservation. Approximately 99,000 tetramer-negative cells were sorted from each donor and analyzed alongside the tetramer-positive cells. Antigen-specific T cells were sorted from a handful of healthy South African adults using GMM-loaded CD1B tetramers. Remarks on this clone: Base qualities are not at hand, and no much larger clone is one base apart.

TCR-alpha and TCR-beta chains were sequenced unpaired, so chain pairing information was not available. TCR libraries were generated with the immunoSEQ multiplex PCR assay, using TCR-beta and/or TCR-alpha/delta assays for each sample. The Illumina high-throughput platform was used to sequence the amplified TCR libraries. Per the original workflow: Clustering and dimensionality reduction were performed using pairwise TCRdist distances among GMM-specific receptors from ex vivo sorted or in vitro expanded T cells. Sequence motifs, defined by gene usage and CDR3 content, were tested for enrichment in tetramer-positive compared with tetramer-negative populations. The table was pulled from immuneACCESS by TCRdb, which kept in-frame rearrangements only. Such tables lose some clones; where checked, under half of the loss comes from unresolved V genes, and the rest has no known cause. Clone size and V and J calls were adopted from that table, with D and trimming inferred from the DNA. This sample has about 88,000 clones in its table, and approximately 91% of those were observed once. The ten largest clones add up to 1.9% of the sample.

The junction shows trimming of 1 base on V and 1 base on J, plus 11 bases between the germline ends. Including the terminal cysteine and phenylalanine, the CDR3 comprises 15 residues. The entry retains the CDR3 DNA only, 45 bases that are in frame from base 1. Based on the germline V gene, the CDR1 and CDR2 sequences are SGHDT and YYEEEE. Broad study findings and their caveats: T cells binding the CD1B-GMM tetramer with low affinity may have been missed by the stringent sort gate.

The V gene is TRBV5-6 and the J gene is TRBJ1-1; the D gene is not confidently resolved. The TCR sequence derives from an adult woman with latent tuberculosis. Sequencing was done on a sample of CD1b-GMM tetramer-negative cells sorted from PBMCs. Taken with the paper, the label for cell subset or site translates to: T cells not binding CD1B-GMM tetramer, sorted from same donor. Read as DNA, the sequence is TGTGCCAGCAGCTTGTCGAGGTTTCGGAACACTGAAGCTTTCTTT. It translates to CASSLSRFRNTEAFF.